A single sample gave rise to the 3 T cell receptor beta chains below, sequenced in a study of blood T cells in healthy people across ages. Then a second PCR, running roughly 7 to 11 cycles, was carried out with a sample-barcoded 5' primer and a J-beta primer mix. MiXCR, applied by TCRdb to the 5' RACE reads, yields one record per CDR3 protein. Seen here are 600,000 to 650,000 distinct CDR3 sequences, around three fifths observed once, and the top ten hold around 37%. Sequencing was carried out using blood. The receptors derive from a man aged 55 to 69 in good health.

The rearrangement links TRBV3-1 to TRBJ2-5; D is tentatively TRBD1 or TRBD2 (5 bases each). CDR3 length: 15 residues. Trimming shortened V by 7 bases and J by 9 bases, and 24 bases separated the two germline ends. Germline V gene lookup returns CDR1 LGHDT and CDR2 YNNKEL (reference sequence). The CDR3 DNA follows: TGTGCCAGCATGGATTCCAGGAGGCTTGTGGGGGCCCAGTACTTC. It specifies CASMDSRRLVGAQYF.

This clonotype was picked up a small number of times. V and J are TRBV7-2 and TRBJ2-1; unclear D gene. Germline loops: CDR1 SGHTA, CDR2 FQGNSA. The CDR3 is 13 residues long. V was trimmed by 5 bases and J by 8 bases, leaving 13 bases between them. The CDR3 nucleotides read TGTGCCAGCAGCCTCCCGAGTCGCGATGAGCAGTTCTTC. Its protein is CASSLPSRDEQFF.

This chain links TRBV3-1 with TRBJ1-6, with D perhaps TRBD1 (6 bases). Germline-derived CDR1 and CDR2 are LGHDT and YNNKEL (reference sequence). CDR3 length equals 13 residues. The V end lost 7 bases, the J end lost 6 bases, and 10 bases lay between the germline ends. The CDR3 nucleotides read TGTGCCAGCAATACAGGGTCTAATTCACCCCTCCACTTT. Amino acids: CASNTGSNSPLHF.